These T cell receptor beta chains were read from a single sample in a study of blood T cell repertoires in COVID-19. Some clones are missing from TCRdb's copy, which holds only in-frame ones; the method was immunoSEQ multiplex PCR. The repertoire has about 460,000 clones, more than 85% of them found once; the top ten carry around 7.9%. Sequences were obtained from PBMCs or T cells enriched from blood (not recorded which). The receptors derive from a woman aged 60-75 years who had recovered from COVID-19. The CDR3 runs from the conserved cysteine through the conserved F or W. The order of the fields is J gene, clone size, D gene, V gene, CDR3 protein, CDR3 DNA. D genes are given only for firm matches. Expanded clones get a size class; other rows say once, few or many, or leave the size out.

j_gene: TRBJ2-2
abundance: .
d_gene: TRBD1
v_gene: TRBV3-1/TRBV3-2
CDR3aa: CASSQGLGTGPGELFF
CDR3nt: TGTGCCAGCAGCCAAGGACTCGGGACAGGGCCCGGGGAGCTGTTTTTT

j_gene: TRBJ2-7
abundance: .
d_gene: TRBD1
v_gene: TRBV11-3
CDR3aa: CASSLDRVGGLEQYF
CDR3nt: TGTGCCAGCAGCTTAGACAGGGTAGGGGGCTTGGAGCAGTACTTC

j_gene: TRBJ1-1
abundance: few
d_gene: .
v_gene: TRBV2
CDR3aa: CASTTGILNTEAFF
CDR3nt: TGTGCCAGCACAACAGGGATTTTGAACACTGAAGCTTTCTTT

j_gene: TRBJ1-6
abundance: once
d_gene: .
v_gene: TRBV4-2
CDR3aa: CASSQDRAYNSPLHF
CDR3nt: TGTGCCAGCAGCCAAGACAGGGCTTATAATTCACCCCTCCACTTT

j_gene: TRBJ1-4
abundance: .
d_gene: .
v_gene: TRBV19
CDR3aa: CASRPTTGLNEKLFF
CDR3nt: TGTGCCAGTAGGCCGACGACAGGACTGAATGAAAAACTGTTTTTT

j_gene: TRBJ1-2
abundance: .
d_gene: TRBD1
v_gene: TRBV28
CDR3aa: CASVTGAAGDYGYTF
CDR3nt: TGTGCCAGCGTGACAGGGGCCGCTGGGGACTATGGCTACACCTTC

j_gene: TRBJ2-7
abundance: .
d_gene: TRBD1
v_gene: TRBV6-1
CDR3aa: CASSGPGQGRVYEQYF
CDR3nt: TGTGCCAGCAGTGGCCCCGGACAGGGCCGAGTCTACGAGCAGTACTTC

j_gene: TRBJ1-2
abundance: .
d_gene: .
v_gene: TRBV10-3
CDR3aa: CAISEKGVSYGYTF
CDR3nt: TGTGCCATCAGTGAGAAGGGAGTTAGCTATGGCTACACCTTC

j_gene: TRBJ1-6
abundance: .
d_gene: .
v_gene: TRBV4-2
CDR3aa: CASSQDVGLFPSPLHF
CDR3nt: TGTGCCAGCAGCCAAGATGTGGGACTCTTCCCTTCACCCCTCCACTTT

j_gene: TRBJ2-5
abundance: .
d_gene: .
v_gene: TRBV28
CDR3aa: CASRGGGSAQETQYF
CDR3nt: TGTGCCAGCCGAGGGGGGGGGTCCGCTCAAGAGACCCAGTACTTC

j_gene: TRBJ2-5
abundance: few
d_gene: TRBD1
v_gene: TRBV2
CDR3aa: CASRGQRETQYF
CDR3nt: TGTGCCAGCAGGGGACAGAGAGAGACCCAGTACTTC

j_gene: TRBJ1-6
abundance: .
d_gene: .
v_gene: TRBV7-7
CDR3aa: CASSIVRSPLHF
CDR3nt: TGTGCTAGCAGCATAGTTCGTTCACCCCTCCACTTT

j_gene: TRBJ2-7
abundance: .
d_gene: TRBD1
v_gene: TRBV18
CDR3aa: CASSPRQGPLSEQYF
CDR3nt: TGTGCCAGCTCACCGCGACAGGGACCCTTGAGTGAGCAGTACTTC

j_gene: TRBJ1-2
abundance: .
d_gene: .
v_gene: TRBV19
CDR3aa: CASTLGGRNYGYTF
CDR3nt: TGTGCCAGTACCCTTGGAGGGAGAAACTATGGCTACACCTTC

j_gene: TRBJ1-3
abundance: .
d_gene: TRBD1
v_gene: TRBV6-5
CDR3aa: CASRGQGVANTIYF
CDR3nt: TGTGCCAGCAGAGGACAGGGGGTGGCAAACACCATATATTTT

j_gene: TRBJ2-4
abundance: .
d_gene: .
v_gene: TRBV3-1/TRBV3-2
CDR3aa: CASSLRVSQDIQYF
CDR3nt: TGTGCCAGCAGCCTCAGGGTATCCCAGGACATTCAGTACTTC

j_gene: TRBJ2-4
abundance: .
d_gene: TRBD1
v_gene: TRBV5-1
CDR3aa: CASSVTGGLAKNIQYF
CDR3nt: TGCGCCAGCAGCGTGACAGGGGGCCTAGCCAAAAACATTCAGTACTTC

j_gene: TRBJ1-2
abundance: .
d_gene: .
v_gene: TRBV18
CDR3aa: CASQQGGDYGYTF
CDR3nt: TGTGCCAGCCAACAGGGTGGGGACTATGGCTACACCTTC

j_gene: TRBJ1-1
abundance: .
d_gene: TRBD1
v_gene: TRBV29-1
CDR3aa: CSVKTGGTEAFF
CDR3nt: TGCAGCGTGAAGACAGGGGGCACTGAAGCTTTCTTT

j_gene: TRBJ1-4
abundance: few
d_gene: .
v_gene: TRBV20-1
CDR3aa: CSALQFEKLFF
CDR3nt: TGCAGTGCTTTACAGTTTGAAAAACTGTTTTTT

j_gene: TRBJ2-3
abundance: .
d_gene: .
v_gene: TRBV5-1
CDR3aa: CASSLGGQGKDTQYF
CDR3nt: TGCGCCAGCAGCTTGGGGGGGCAAGGGAAGGATACGCAGTATTTT

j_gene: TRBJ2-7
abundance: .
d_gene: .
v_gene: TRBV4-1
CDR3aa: CASSHRGTAGFSYEQYF
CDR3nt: TGCGCCAGCAGCCATCGGGGAACAGCCGGATTTTCCTACGAGCAGTACTTC

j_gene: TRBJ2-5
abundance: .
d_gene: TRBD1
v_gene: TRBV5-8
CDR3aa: CASSLLDRVSQTQYF
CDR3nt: TGTGCCAGCAGCTTGCTGGACAGGGTTTCGCAGACCCAGTACTTC

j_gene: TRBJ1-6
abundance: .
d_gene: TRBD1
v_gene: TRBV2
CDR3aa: CASGGQGGSFSPLHF
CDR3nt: TGTGCCAGCGGAGGACAGGGGGGGTCCTTTTCACCCCTCCACTTT

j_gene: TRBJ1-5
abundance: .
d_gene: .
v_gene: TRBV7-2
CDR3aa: CASSLSAREGTPQPQHF
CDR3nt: TGTGCCAGCAGCTTAAGCGCCCGGGAGGGAACCCCTCAGCCCCAGCATTTT

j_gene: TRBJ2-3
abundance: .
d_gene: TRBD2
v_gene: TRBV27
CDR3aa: CASRLAISSTDTQYF
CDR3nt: TGTGCCAGCAGACTAGCGATCTCTAGCACAGATACGCAGTATTTT

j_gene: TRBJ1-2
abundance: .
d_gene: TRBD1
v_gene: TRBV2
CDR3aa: CASSDIQGAGYGYTF
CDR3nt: TGTGCCAGCAGTGATATCCAGGGGGCCGGCTATGGCTACACCTTC

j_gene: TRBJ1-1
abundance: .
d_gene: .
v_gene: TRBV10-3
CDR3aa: CAIRGATEAFF
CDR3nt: TGTGCCATCAGGGGGGCTACTGAAGCTTTCTTT

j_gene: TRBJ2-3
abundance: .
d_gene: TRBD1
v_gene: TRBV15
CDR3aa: CATSTDRGPDTQYF
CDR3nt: TGTGCCACCAGCACCGACAGGGGCCCAGATACGCAGTATTTT

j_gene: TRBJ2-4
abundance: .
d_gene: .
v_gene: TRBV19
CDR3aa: CASSTEPELAKNIQYF
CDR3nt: TGTGCCAGTAGCACCGAGCCGGAGCTAGCCAAAAACATTCAGTACTTC

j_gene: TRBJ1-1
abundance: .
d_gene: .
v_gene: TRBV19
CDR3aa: CASSMSRTEAFF
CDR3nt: TGTGCCAGTAGTATGTCTCGCACTGAAGCTTTCTTT

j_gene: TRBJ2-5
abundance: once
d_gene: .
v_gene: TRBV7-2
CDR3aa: CASSLRAAQETQYF
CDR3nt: TGTGCCAGCAGCCTCAGGGCAGCTCAAGAGACCCAGTACTTC

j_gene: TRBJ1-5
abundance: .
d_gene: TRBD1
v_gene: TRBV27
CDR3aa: CASSPRTGVQVNQPQHF
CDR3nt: TGTGCCAGCAGTCCCCGGACAGGGGTCCAAGTTAATCAGCCCCAGCATTTT

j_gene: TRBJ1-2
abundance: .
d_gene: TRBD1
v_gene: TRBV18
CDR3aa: CASSPSGTGDGYTF
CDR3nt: TGTGCCAGCTCACCCTCCGGGACAGGGGACGGCTACACCTTC

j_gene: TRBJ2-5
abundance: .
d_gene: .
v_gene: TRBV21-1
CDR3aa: CASSISSGAAETQYF
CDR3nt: TGTGCCAGCAGTATCTCGAGCGGGGCGGCAGAGACCCAGTACTTC

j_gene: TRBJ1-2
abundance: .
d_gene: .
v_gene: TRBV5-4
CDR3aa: CASSLEGVNYGYTF
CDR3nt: TGTGCCAGCAGCTTGGAAGGAGTTAACTATGGCTACACCTTC

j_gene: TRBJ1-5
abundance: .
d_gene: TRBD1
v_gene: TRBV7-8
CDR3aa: CASSLDRGDRSNQPQHF
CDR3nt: TGTGCCAGCAGCTTAGACAGGGGGGACAGGAGCAATCAGCCCCAGCATTTT

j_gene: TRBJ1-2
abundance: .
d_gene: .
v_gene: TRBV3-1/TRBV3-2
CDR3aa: CASSQGGGYTF
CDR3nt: TGTGCCAGCAGCCAGGGAGGTGGCTACACCTTC

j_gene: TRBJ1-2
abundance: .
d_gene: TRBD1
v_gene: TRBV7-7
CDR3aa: CASSLGRQGQGYTF
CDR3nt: TGTGCTAGCAGCTTAGGACGGCAGGGACAGGGCTACACCTTC

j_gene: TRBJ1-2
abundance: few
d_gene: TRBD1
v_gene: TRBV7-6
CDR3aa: CASSLDTRQGLYGYTF
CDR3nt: TGTGCCAGCAGCCTCGATACCCGACAGGGTCTCTATGGCTACACCTTC

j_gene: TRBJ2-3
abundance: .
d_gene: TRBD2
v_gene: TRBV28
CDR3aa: CASSFRLAAADTQYF
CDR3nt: TGTGCCAGCAGTTTTAGACTAGCGGCAGCAGATACGCAGTATTTT

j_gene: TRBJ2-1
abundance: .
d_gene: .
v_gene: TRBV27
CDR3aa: CASSTSGYAYNEQFF
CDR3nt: TGTGCCAGCAGTACCAGCGGGTACGCCTACAATGAGCAGTTCTTC

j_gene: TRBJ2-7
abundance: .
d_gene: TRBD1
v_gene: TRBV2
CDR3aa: CASGDSYEQYF
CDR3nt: TGTGCCAGCGGGGACAGCTACGAGCAGTACTTC

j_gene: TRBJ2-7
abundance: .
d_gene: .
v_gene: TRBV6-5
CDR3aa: CASTAGWDEQYF
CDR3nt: TGTGCCAGCACCGCCGGGTGGGACGAGCAGTACTTC

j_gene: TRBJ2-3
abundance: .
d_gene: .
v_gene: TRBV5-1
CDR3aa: CASSLRETGPTDTQYF
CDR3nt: TGCGCCAGCAGCTTGAGGGAGACAGGACCCACAGATACGCAGTATTTT

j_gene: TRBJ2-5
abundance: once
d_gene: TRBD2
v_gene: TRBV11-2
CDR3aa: CASSSRTGTSGGGKGTQYF
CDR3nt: TGTGCCAGCAGCTCCAGAACCGGGACTAGCGGGGGGGGAAAGGGGACCCAGTACTTC

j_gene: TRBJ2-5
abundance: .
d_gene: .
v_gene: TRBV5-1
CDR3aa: CASSPDPGPGGETQYF
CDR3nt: TGCGCCAGCAGTCCCGACCCGGGCCCTGGGGGGGAGACCCAGTACTTC

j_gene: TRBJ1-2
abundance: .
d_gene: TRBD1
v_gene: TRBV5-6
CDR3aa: CASSLPPSDRRYGYTF
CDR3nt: TGTGCCAGCAGCCTACCCCCCTCGGACAGGCGCTATGGCTACACCTTC

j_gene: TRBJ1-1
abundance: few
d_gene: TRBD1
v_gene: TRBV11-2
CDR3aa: CASSARTGVTEAFF
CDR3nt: TGTGCCAGCAGCGCCCGGACAGGGGTCACTGAAGCTTTCTTT

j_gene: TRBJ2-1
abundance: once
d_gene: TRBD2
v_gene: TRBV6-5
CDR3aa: CASSYSPSGHEQFF
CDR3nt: TGTGCCAGCAGTTACTCACCTAGCGGCCATGAGCAGTTCTTC

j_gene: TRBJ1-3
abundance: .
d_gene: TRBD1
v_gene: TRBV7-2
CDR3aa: CASSSSRDSGNTIYF
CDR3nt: TGTGCCAGCAGCTCGTCCCGGGACAGCGGAAACACCATATATTTT

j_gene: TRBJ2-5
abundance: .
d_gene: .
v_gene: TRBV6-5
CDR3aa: CASTNGETQYF
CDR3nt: TGTGCCAGCACCAACGGGGAGACCCAGTACTTC

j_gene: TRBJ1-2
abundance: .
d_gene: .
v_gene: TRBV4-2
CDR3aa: CASSQVTSVNYGYTF
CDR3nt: TGTGCCAGCAGCCAAGTAACCAGCGTTAACTATGGCTACACCTTC